These 10 T cell receptor beta chains were all obtained from the same sample, sequenced in a study of shared clonotypes between healthy human individuals. The table came from immunoSEQ multiplex PCR; TCRdb's copy has only in-frame clones and leaves some out. The sample contains around 990,000 clones, about 72% of which appear only once. Material for sequencing was memory CD4+ T cells from PBMCs. Subset given: CD45RA-negative fraction. The receptors come from a man younger than 30 in good health. Some clones in this sample may be carry-over from other donors' samples.

This clone came up a few times. The same CDR3 also results from other DNA sequences found in this sample. The chain is built from TRBV7-9 and TRBJ1-4; D may be TRBD1 (5 bases). V lost 5 bases to trimming and J lost 5 bases, with 15 bases between them. Germline CDR1 SEHNR, CDR2 FQNEAQ (reference sequence). The CDR3 has 15 residues. The CDR3 region is CASSPQGGENEKLFF. CDR3 sequence (DNA): TGTGCCAGCAGCCCTCAGGGAGGGGAAAATGAAAAACTGTTTTTT. Full variable domain (rest looked up from reference TRBV7-9 and TRBJ1-4): DTGVSQNPRHKITKRGQNVTFRCDPISEHNRLYWYRQTLGQGPEFLTYFQNEAQLEKSRLLSDRFSAERPKGSFSTLEIQRTEQGDSAMYLCASSPQGGENEKLFFGSGTQLSVL.

This rearrangement joins TRBV5-1 to TRBJ2-7, with D unresolved. V lost 2 bases to trimming and J lost 1 base, with 10 bases between them. Germline assignment: CDR1 SGHRS and CDR2 YFSETQ. There are 14 residues in the CDR3. The CDR3 protein is CASSLATESYEQYF. In nucleotides, the CDR3 is TGCGCCAGCAGCTTAGCGACGGAATCCTACGAGCAGTACTTC.

Only a few counts were recorded for this clone. The genes are TRBV7-9 and TRBJ1-1; TRBD1 matches at 7 bases. The CDR3 contains 15 residues. The junction had 6 bases not matched to a gene; V was cut back by 1 base and J by 4 bases. CDR1 and CDR2 (germline): SEHNR, FQNEAQ (reference sequence). Written as DNA, the CDR3 is TGTGCCAGCAGCTTAGTCAGGGGGGGTGGCACTGAAGCTTTCTTT. This codes for CASSLVRGGGTEAFF.

This clone was seen more than once but under ten times. The chain has TRBV18 and TRBJ1-4; D gene ambiguous. Germline CDR1 reads KGHSH; CDR2 reads LQKENI. The CDR3 is 13 amino acids. The germline V and J ends were trimmed by 0 bases and 7 bases, with 6 bases remaining between them. As DNA, the CDR3 is TGTGCCAGCTCACCACCAAACGGTGAAAAACTGTTTTTT. The encoded protein is CASSPPNGEKLFF.

The chain joins TRBV28 to TRBJ2-7; D may be TRBD1 (6 bases). The CDR3 totals 14 residues. Germline loops: CDR1 MDHEN, CDR2 SYDVKM. V was trimmed by 2 bases and J by 3 bases, leaving 11 bases between them. This chain's CDR3 is CASSLQGPGYEQYF. Here the CDR3 DNA reads TGTGCCAGCAGTTTACAGGGGCCGGGCTACGAGCAGTACTTC.

A remark on this clone: This specimen includes other DNA sequences encoding the same CDR3. This chain connects TRBV10-3 to TRBJ2-7; the D is unclear. Germline V gives CDR1 ENHRY, CDR2 SYGVKD. This CDR3 has 14 residues. Trimming shortened V by 4 bases and J by 2 bases, and 12 bases separated the two germline ends. This CDR3 reads CAISGTGGPYEQYF. In DNA, the CDR3 is TGTGCCATCAGTGGGACCGGCGGACCCTACGAGCAGTACTTC.

V gene TRBV30 combines with J gene TRBJ1-4, with D perhaps TRBD1 (6 bases). V shed 0 bases and J shed 8 bases, with 10 bases lying between them. CDR1 and CDR2 from the germline V gene are GTSNPN and SVGIG (reference sequence). The CDR3 runs to 13 residues. CDR3 coding DNA: TGTGCCTGGAGTGTCAGGGGTCGAGAAAAACTGTTTTTT. The encoded protein is CAWSVRGREKLFF. Filled out from reference TRBV30 and TRBJ1-4, the complete variable domain reads SQTIHQWPATLVQPVGSPLSLECTVEGTSNPNLYWYRQAAGRGLQLLFYSVGIGQISSEVPQNLSASRPQDRQFILSSKKLLLSDSGFYLCAWSVRGREKLFFGSGTQLSVL.

The chain carries TRBV6-5 and TRBJ2-7, with 10 bases lining up with TRBD2. Germline CDR1 and CDR2: MNHEY and SVGAGI. V lost 10 bases to trimming and J lost 2 bases; unmatched junction nucleotides: 11. The CDR3 length is 15 residues. CDR3 protein: CATAETGTSAYEQYF. The CDR3 region has the DNA TGTGCCACAGCGGAAACCGGGACTAGCGCCTACGAGCAGTACTTC.

The J gene is TRBJ2-5, the V gene TRBV2, with D uncertain. The ends were cut back, 2 bases at V and 5 bases at J, with 9 bases in the middle. The CDR3 consists of 13 residues. Germline CDR1 reads SNHLY; CDR2 reads FYNNEI. The CDR3 is CASSEYGRETQYF. For the CDR3, the DNA is TGTGCCAGCAGTGAATATGGGCGGGAGACCCAGTACTTC.

Only a few counts were recorded for this clone. The gene calls are TRBV7-8 and TRBJ2-7, with 7 bases fitting TRBD1. V lost 1 base to trimming and J lost 3 bases; unmatched junction nucleotides: 3. CDR3 length: 14 amino acids. Per the germline V gene, CDR1 is SGHVS and CDR2 is FQNEAQ. The CDR3 DNA sequence: TGTGCCAGCAGCTTAGGACACAGGGGCTACGAGCAGTACTTC. It translates to CASSLGHRGYEQYF.